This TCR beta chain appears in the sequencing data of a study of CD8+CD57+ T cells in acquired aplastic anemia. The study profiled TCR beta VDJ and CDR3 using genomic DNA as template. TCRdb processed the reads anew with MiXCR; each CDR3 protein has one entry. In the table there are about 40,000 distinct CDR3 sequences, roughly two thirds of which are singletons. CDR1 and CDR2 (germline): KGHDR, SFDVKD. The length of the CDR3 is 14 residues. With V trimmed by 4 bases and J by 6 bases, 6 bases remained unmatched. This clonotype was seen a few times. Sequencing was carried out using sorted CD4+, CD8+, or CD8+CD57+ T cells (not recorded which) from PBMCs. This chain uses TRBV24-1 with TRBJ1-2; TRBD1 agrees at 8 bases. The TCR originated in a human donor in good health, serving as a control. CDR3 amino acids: CATSETGGTDGYTF. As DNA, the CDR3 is TGTGCCACCAGTGAAACAGGGGGAACCGATGGCTACACCTTC.